This T cell receptor beta chain appears in the sequencing data of a study of technical replicates of blood from several donors (dated by TCRdb to about 2017). To note about this clone: Its recognized antigen is unknown. Base qualities are not at hand, and no much larger clone is one base apart.

Receptor libraries were prepared by the immunoSEQ multiplex PCR assay. TCRdb re-hosts the immuneACCESS table, in-frame sequences only. Its copies lack some clones; in the studies checked, an unresolved V gene accounts for under half of them, and the cause for the rest is not known. The sample records 75,000 to 95,000 clones, about 90% of which are singletons. Approximately 0.28% of the sample comes from the top ten. CDR1 and CDR2, per the germline V gene (reference sequence), are LNHDA and SQIVND. Its CDR3 holds 14 amino acids, cysteine through phenylalanine. Left in the record is the CDR3 DNA by itself, 42 bases read in frame from the first base. V is pruned by 7 bases and J by 2 bases, leaving 4 bases of the junction without a gene match.

The sequencing input was T cells isolated from PBMCs. The source is a human donor in good health. The sequence is built from TRBV19 and TRBJ2-3, and 9 junctional nucleotides match TRBD1. CDR3 protein: CASTGTGLTDTQYF. The DNA reads as follows: TGTGCCAGTACCGGGACAGGGCTCACAGATACGCAGTATTTT.